Below are 25 T cell receptor beta chains sequenced from a single sample in a study of cytomegalovirus exposure and HLA in healthy donors. The study ran its PCR with 60 Vbeta and 13 Jbeta primers. TCRdb keeps only in-frame clones here, not all; method: immunoSEQ multiplex PCR. The sample shows roughly 150,000 clones, roughly 88% of them seen only once. Sequenced sample: PBMCs. The origin of the receptors is a woman younger than 35 in good health and CMV-seronegative.

The count of this clone is one. This chain links TRBV9 with TRBJ1-1; D is unclear. Deletions cut 0 bases from V and 10 bases from J, with 22 bases between. Germline-derived CDR1 and CDR2 are SGDLS and YYNGEE. The CDR3 length is 16 residues. CDR3 DNA: TGTGCCAGCAGCGTAGCTAGCGCCAGGCCAGAGGGTGGAGCTTTCTTT. Translated: CASSVASARPEGGAFF. Supplemented by reference TRBV9 and TRBJ1-1, the full variable domain reads DSGVTQTPKHLITATGQRVTLRCSPRSGDLSVYWYQQSLDQGLQFLIQYYNGEERAKGNILERFSAQQFPDLHSELNLSSLELGDSALYFCASSVASARPEGGAFFGQGTRLTVV.

This clone appeared once. The J gene is TRBJ2-7, the V gene TRBV7-8; 8 bases agree with TRBD1. The J segment lost 0 bases and the V segment lost 3 bases, leaving 10 bases of the junction unmatched. This CDR3 is built from 17 residues. Germline lookup yields CDR1 SGHVS and CDR2 FQNEAQ. CDR3: CASSFRQGTAASYEQYF. DNA of the CDR3: TGTGCCAGCAGCTTTCGACAGGGGACCGCCGCCTCCTACGAGCAGTACTTC.

This clone came up a few times. This chain links TRBV5-5 with TRBJ1-2; 8 bases are a match to TRBD1. The CDR3 contains 15 residues. CDR1 and CDR2 from the germline V gene are SGHKS and YYEKEE (reference sequence). Trimming at V came to 0 bases and at J to 8 bases, leaving 9 bases not matched to a gene. The CDR3 region has the DNA TGTGCCAGCAGCTTGGATACGGACAGGGAACGGGGCTACACCTTC. This codes for CASSLDTDRERGYTF.

The V and J genes are TRBV6-6 and TRBJ1-4; no reliable D call. Germline V gene lookup returns CDR1 MNHNY and CDR2 SVGAGI (reference sequence). The ends were cut back, 5 bases at V and 2 bases at J, with 9 bases in the middle. This CDR3 is built from 14 residues. Here the CDR3 reads CASSPSGTNEKLFF. CDR3 bases: TGTGCCAGCAGTCCCTCGGGGACTAATGAAAAACTGTTTTTT.

This chain joins TRBV6-1 and TRBJ1-1; 7 bases map to TRBD1. The CDR3 consists of 15 residues. Germline trimming cut 6 bases from V and 6 bases from J; bases unmatched to any gene: 13. Germline CDR1 reads MNHNS; CDR2 reads SASEGT. CDR3 in DNA: TGTGCCAGCAGGCTTAGACAGGGTCAAGCCTCTGAAGCTTTCTTT. Translating gives CASRLRQGQASEAFF.

The genes are TRBV6-4 and TRBJ2-3; 12 nucleotides agree with TRBD2. Trimming at V came to 2 bases and at J to 5 bases, leaving 2 bases not matched to a gene. The CDR3 consists of 15 residues. The germline gives CDR1 MRHNA, CDR2 SNTAGT. Here the CDR3 DNA reads TGTGCCAGCAGTGACCTAGCGGGGGGGCAAGATACGCAGTATTTT. Its protein product is CASSDLAGGQDTQYF.

V and J are TRBV5-1 and TRBJ1-4; 8 positions agree with TRBD1. The germline gives CDR1 SGHRS, CDR2 YFSETQ. The CDR3 loop spans 15 amino acids. The junction had 8 bases not matched to a gene; V was cut back by 5 bases and J by 5 bases. CDR3: CASRLMRQGNEKLFF. In nucleotides, the CDR3 is TGCGCCAGCAGGCTGATGAGACAGGGGAATGAAAAACTGTTTTTT.

V gene TRBV6-5 combines with J gene TRBJ1-6; D unclear. V lost 5 bases, J lost 5 bases, and 13 bases lay in between. This CDR3 is 15 amino acids long. Germline CDR1 reads MNHEY; CDR2 reads SVGAGI. In DNA, the CDR3 is TGTGCCAGCAGTATCTTAGACACAAATAATTCACCCCTCCACTTT. It yields the protein CASSILDTNNSPLHF.

This sequence joins TRBV2 and TRBJ2-5; 9 positions agree with TRBD2. The CDR3 totals 16 residues. The germline gives CDR1 SNHLY, CDR2 FYNNEI. After removal of 6 bases from V and 2 bases from J, the junction contained 10 bases not matched to a gene. CDR3 residues: CASSADRLAVQETQYF. The DNA of the CDR3 is TGTGCCAGCAGCGCTGACAGACTAGCGGTTCAAGAGACCCAGTACTTC.

By share of the sample, this clone is medium-sized (0.01 to 0.1%). The rearrangement links TRBV27 to TRBJ1-2; the D is unclear. Trimming pared 8 bases from V and 4 bases from J, leaving 11 bases between. The CDR3 runs to 12 residues. Germline CDR1 is MNHEY and CDR2 is SMNVEV (reference sequence). The CDR3 spells CASGPLTYGYTF. For the CDR3, the DNA is TGTGCCAGCGGGCCCCTGACCTATGGCTACACCTTC.

The CDR3 loop is CASSDGLIIGATNEKLFF. The CDR3 nucleotides read TGTGCCAGCAGTGATGGGTTGATTATTGGAGCAACTAATGAAAAACTGTTTTTT. The J gene is TRBJ1-4, the V gene TRBV6-1; D unresolved. Germline CDR1 reads MNHNS; CDR2 reads SASEGT. The CDR3 is 18 amino acids. The V end was cut by 3 bases, the J end by 0 bases, with 17 bases between.

The V and J genes are TRBV6-5 and TRBJ2-7, with D possibly TRBD2 on 5 matching bases. The germline V and J ends were trimmed by 0 bases and 0 bases, with 12 bases remaining between them. The CDR3 spans 16 residues. In germline, CDR1 is MNHEY, CDR2 SVGAGI. CDR3 sequence (DNA): TGTGCCAGCAGTTACTCGGTGGGAGAAAGCTCCTACGAGCAGTACTTC. Its protein is CASSYSVGESSYEQYF.

The chain carries TRBV6-1 and TRBJ1-2; 11 nucleotides agree with TRBD1. V shed 8 bases and J 7 bases; nucleotides not matched to a gene: 6. The germline V gene has CDR1 MNHNS and CDR2 SASEGT. The CDR3 runs 13 residues. CDR3 sequence reads: CASRTGGSSGYTF. Here the CDR3 DNA reads TGTGCCAGCCGGACAGGGGGCTCCTCTGGCTACACCTTC.

The chain carries TRBV5-4 and TRBJ1-1; D is ambiguous. This CDR3 contains 14 residues. The V end lost 0 bases, the J end lost 2 bases, and 8 bases lay between the germline ends. Germline values: CDR1 SGHNT, CDR2 YYREEE (reference sequence). CDR3 amino acids: CASSLAQKNTEAFF. In DNA form, the CDR3 reads TGTGCCAGCAGCTTGGCCCAGAAAAACACTGAAGCTTTCTTT.

The chain recombines TRBV7-9 with TRBJ2-5, with TRBD2 as a possible D gene (7 bases). The ends were cut back, 10 bases at V and 4 bases at J, with 19 bases in the middle. Germline CDR1 SEHNR, CDR2 FQNEAQ (reference sequence). CDR3 length: 14 residues. CDR3 sequence reads: CATSGGGPRETQYF. The CDR3 DNA reads as TGTGCCACAAGTGGGGGGGGCCCGCGAGAGACCCAGTACTTC.

This clone came up once. The rearrangement joins TRBV4-1 to TRBJ2-5; 7 bases are a match to TRBD1. Germline loops: CDR1 MGHRA, CDR2 YSYEKL. The CDR3 is 14 residues long. V lost 4 bases and J lost 4; bases outside the gene matches: 6. The CDR3 DNA is TGCGCCAGCAGCCTGCGACAGGGTGGAGAGACCCAGTACTTC. Its translation is CASSLRQGGETQYF.

The CDR3 reads CASSLGGEATDTQYF. The CDR3 nucleotides read TGTGCCAGCAGCTTAGGGGGAGAAGCCACAGATACGCAGTATTTT. The V call is TRBV7-9, the J call TRBJ2-3, with TRBD2 as a possible D gene (5 bases). This CDR3 comprises 15 residues. V shed 1 base and J shed 2 bases, with 10 bases lying between them. Germline V gives CDR1 SEHNR, CDR2 FQNEAQ (reference sequence).

This chain links TRBV5-1 with TRBJ1-5, with 7 bases matching TRBD1. The ends lost 4 bases at V and 4 bases at J; junction bases unmatched: 5. Germline-derived CDR1 and CDR2 are SGHRS and YFSETQ. The CDR3 is 14 amino acids. CDR3 amino acids: CASSPGQENQPQHF. DNA of the CDR3: TGCGCCAGCAGCCCTGGACAGGAGAATCAGCCCCAGCATTTT. The complete variable domain, with remaining parts taken from reference TRBV5-1 and TRBJ1-5, reads KAGVTQTPRYLIKTRGQQVTLSCSPISGHRSVSWYQQTPGQGLQFLFEYFSETQRNKGNFPGRFSGRQFSNSRSEMNVSTLELGDSALYLCASSPGQENQPQHFGDGTRLSIL.

The chain is built from TRBV10-1 and TRBJ1-4; D not resolved. Germline lookup yields CDR1 WNHNN and CDR2 SYGVQD (reference sequence). CDR3 length: 15 residues. V was trimmed by 3 bases and J by 0 bases, leaving 8 bases between them. CDR3 amino acids: CASSDPGATNEKLFF. CDR3 DNA sequence: TGCGCCAGCAGTGACCCGGGAGCAACTAATGAAAAACTGTTTTTT.

This chain connects TRBV5-1 to TRBJ2-3, with 10 bases aligning to TRBD2. The length of the CDR3 is 15 residues. V shed 5 bases, J shed 5 bases, and the junction held 8 bases outside the gene matches. The germline V gene has CDR1 SGHRS and CDR2 YFSETQ. DNA for the CDR3: TGCGCCAGCAGACCGACTAGCGGGTTTAAAGATACGCAGTATTTT. It is translated as CASRPTSGFKDTQYF.

The rearrangement uses TRBV13 and TRBJ2-1; tentative D call: TRBD1 (5 bases). Germline lookup yields CDR1 PRHDT and CDR2 FYEKMQ (reference sequence). The CDR3 has 18 amino acids. V was trimmed by 0 bases and J by 4 bases, leaving 19 bases between them. The CDR3 DNA reads as TGTGCCAGCAGCTTAGGGCCCCCGACGACAGAACTTTACAATGAGCAGTTCTTC. It encodes CASSLGPPTTELYNEQFF. The full variable domain, completed using reference TRBV13 and TRBJ2-1, is AAGVIQSPRHLIKEKRETATLKCYPIPRHDTVYWYQQGPGQDPQFLISFYEKMQSDKGSIPDRFSAQQFSDYHSELNMSSLELGDSALYFCASSLGPPTTELYNEQFFGPGTRLTVL.

The V gene is TRBV18, the J gene TRBJ1-1; 12 bases fit TRBD1. From germline, CDR1 is KGHSH and CDR2 LQKENI. The J segment lost 1 base and the V segment lost 3 bases, leaving 0 bases of the junction unmatched. This CDR3 has 15 amino acids. Here the CDR3 DNA reads TGTGCCAGCTCACCGGGACAGGGGGCGAACACTGAAGCTTTCTTT. The encoded protein is CASSPGQGANTEAFF.

The V gene is TRBV10-2, the J gene TRBJ1-1; D call uncertain. This CDR3 region has 14 residues. The germline gives CDR1 WSHSY, CDR2 SAAADI. Trimming cost V 6 bases and J 1 base, with 12 bases left between them. The CDR3 loop is CASRSEVTNTEAFF. Here the CDR3 DNA reads TGCGCCAGCAGGAGCGAGGTCACGAACACTGAAGCTTTCTTT.

Notes on this clone: At one end, the junction sequence differs from germline, possibly due to a read error. The chain employs TRBV5-1 and TRBJ1-1; D is ambiguous. The CDR3 covers 14 residues. Per germline, CDR1 SGHRS and CDR2 YFSETQ. CDR3 coding DNA: TGCGCCAGCAGATTGGCGTTCCCTACGATGAAAGCTTTCTTT. Its protein is CASRLAFPTMKAFF.

V usage is TRBV5-5 and J usage is TRBJ1-4; tentative D call: TRBD1 (5 bases). CDR1 is SGHKS and CDR2 is YYEKEE in the germline V gene (reference sequence). This CDR3 has 14 residues. Deletions cut 0 bases from V and 8 bases from J, with 11 bases between. CDR3: CASSLVGGGEKLFF. The CDR3 DNA follows: TGTGCCAGCAGCTTGGTCGGGGGTGGAGAAAAACTGTTTTTT.